The 23 T cell receptor beta chains listed next were all sequenced from one sample in a study of shared clonotypes between healthy human individuals. The assay was immunoSEQ multiplex PCR, and TCRdb's table has in-frame clones only and misses some. The sample holds over a million clones, under 80% seen once. Sequenced input: memory CD4+ T cells sorted from blood. The subset: CD45RA-negative fraction. The receptors were gathered from a young man in good health.

The CDR3 loop reads CANTLSGDQETQYF. CDR3 bases: TGTGCCAACACCCTCTCGGGAGACCAAGAGACCCAGTACTTC. This chain links TRBV2 with TRBJ2-5, with a weak D call TRBD2 (6 bases). Germline CDR1 is SNHLY and CDR2 is FYNNEI. Trimming removed 10 bases at V and 0 bases at J, with 15 bases between. The CDR3 is 14 residues long.

The chain combines TRBV18 with TRBJ1-2, with D possibly being TRBD1 (6 bases). V lost 6 bases and J lost 2, with 7 bases in between. Germline V lookup: CDR1 KGHSH, CDR2 LQKENI. The CDR3 loop spans 12 amino acids. The CDR3 DNA reads TGTGCCAGCTCCCAGGGGAACTATGGCTACACCTTC. Translation gives CASSQGNYGYTF.

This clone appeared a few times. This chain uses TRBV30 with TRBJ1-1; D is uncertain. This CDR3 contains 11 residues. Trimming removed 5 bases from V and 1 base from J, with 5 bases in between. Germline lookup yields CDR1 GTSNPN and CDR2 SVGIG (reference sequence). CDR3 in amino acids: CAWSWNTEAFF. DNA for the CDR3: TGTGCCTGGTCATGGAACACTGAAGCTTTCTTT.

The chain links TRBV29-1 to TRBJ1-5; D gene unclear. The germline CDR1 and CDR2 sequences are SQVTM and ANQGSEA. The V end lost 7 bases, the J end lost 4 bases, and 14 bases lay between the germline ends. This CDR3 comprises 13 residues. CDR3 sequence: CSAGGRINQPQHF. The CDR3 DNA sequence: TGCAGCGCGGGAGGACGGATAAATCAGCCCCAGCATTTT.

V usage is TRBV14 and J usage is TRBJ1-2; D is ambiguous. The CDR3 sequence is 12 residues long. V was pared by 2 bases and J by 3 bases, with 4 bases between. CDR1 is SGHDN, CDR2 FVKESK, per germline. CDR3 sequence reads: CASSQTHYGYTF. DNA for the CDR3: TGTGCCAGCAGCCAAACCCACTATGGCTACACCTTC.

The chain is built from TRBV5-6 and TRBJ1-2, with no clear D. With 0 bases removed from V and 5 bases from J, the gap between germline ends came to 8 bases. Germline V gene data show CDR1 as SGHDT and CDR2 as YYEEEE. The CDR3 is made up of 13 amino acids. DNA for the CDR3: TGTGCCAGCAGCTTGGGCAGGAAATATGGCTACACCTTC. Translation gives CASSLGRKYGYTF. Together with reference TRBV5-6 and TRBJ1-2, the CDR3 gives the full variable domain: DAGVTQSPTHLIKTRGQQVTLRCSPKSGHDTVSWYQQALGQGPQFIFQYYEEEERQRGNFPDRFSGHQFPNYSSELNVNALLLGDSALYLCASSLGRKYGYTFGSGTRLTVV.

The chain carries TRBV11-2 and TRBJ2-3, with 10 bases that match TRBD2. Germline CDR1 SGHAT, CDR2 FQNNGV. Trimming took 6 bases from V and 2 from J; bases not matched to a gene: 8. This CDR3 contains 16 residues. CDR3 region: CASRGGTSANTDTQYF. CDR3 in DNA: TGTGCCAGCAGAGGAGGGACTAGCGCAAACACAGATACGCAGTATTTT.

With respect to this clone: One junction end does not reproduce the germline sequence, and a read error may be involved. J is TRBJ2-7 and V is TRBV28, with TRBD2 matching 13 bases. The CDR3 extends over 14 amino acids. Germline V gene lookup returns CDR1 MDHEN and CDR2 SYDVKM. CDR3 bases: TGTGCCAGCAGGCCGACACTCGGGACTAGCGGGGTGCGCTTC. It is translated as CASRPTLGTSGVRF.

The CDR3 nucleotides are TGTGCCAGCAGTTACTCTGGGACAGGGTGGTACGAGCAGTACTTC. Its protein product is CASSYSGTGWYEQYF. The V gene is TRBV6-6, the J gene TRBJ2-7; TRBD1 agrees at 9 bases. The CDR3 runs to 15 residues. The junction had 4 bases not matched to a gene; V was cut back by 0 bases and J by 4 bases. CDR1 and CDR2 (germline): MNHNY, SVGAGI (reference sequence).

This sequence joins TRBV6-5 and TRBJ2-7; D is ambiguous. V was cut by 6 bases and J by 4 bases, with 10 bases left in between. The CDR3 covers 12 residues. Germline loops: CDR1 MNHEY, CDR2 SVGAGI. The CDR3 DNA is TGTGCCAGCAGCCCCGCACAGTACGAGCAGTACTTC. It codes for CASSPAQYEQYF.

The chain links TRBV5-1 to TRBJ2-2; 8 bases align to TRBD2. Germline V gives CDR1 SGHRS, CDR2 YFSETQ. Trimming removed 4 bases from V and 4 bases from J; junction bases left unmatched: 9. This CDR3 is built from 16 residues. CDR3 protein: CASSPGGLAGTGELFF. For the CDR3, the DNA is TGCGCCAGCAGCCCTGGAGGACTAGCCGGCACCGGGGAGCTGTTTTTT.

This clone was recorded a few times. The V call is TRBV19, the J call TRBJ1-5; 7 bases are shared with TRBD1. With 4 bases clipped from V and 9 bases from J, the junction kept 12 bases outside the gene matches. The CDR3 consists of 15 residues. Germline V lookup: CDR1 LNHDA, CDR2 SQIVND (reference sequence). For the CDR3, the DNA is TGTGCCAGTAGTACCCGTGACAGGGACCTCGTGCCCCAGCATTTT. Residues: CASSTRDRDLVPQHF. The full variable domain, completed using reference TRBV19 and TRBJ1-5, is DGGITQSPKYLFRKEGQNVTLSCEQNLNHDAMYWYRQDPGQGLRLIYYSQIVNDFQKGDIAEGYSVSREKKESFPLTVTSAQKNPTAFYLCASSTRDRDLVPQHFGDGTRLSIL.

V is TRBV9 and J is TRBJ2-5; tentatively, D is TRBD1 (7 bases). Looked up from germline, CDR1 is SGDLS and CDR2 is YYNGEE. Between the trimmed V and J ends, which lost 3 bases and 5 bases, there was a span of 20 bases. This CDR3 has 16 amino acids. The CDR3 here is CASSGIGTPRGETQYF. DNA for the CDR3: TGTGCCAGCAGCGGGATTGGGACTCCCAGGGGGGAGACCCAGTACTTC.

The CDR3 loop is CASSVSGTSQYF. The CDR3 DNA follows: TGTGCCAGCAGCGTATCTGGGACTTCACAGTATTTT. This chain links TRBV9 with TRBJ2-3; the D gene is possibly TRBD2 (6 bases). The germline V gene encodes CDR1 SGDLS and CDR2 YYNGEE. This CDR3 has 12 amino acids. V was shortened by 1 base and J by 12 bases, with 12 bases between the two germline ends.

This sequence joins TRBV13 and TRBJ2-7; 9 bases align to TRBD1. The V segment lost 5 bases and the J segment 7 bases; nucleotides outside the gene matches: 12. CDR3 length: 15 residues. CDR1 and CDR2 (germline): PRHDT, FYEKMQ (reference sequence). Here the CDR3 DNA reads TGTGCCAGCAGCCAAGACAGGGGGAACTTAGGGGAGCAGTACTTC. This gives the protein CASSQDRGNLGEQYF.

V usage is TRBV9 and J usage is TRBJ2-3; D unresolved. This CDR3 comprises 14 residues. V was cut by 0 bases and J by 4 bases, with 9 bases left in between. Germline assignment: CDR1 SGDLS and CDR2 YYNGEE. CDR3 nucleotide sequence: TGTGCCAGCAGCGTAGTCCAGCTAGCAGATACGCAGTATTTT. It translates to CASSVVQLADTQYF.

This clone was detected only once. V and J are TRBV7-2 and TRBJ2-1, with TRBD1 matching 10 bases. Trimming at V came to 5 bases and at J to 7 bases, leaving 8 bases not matched to a gene. This CDR3 has 15 residues. Germline CDR1 SGHTA, CDR2 FQGNSA. The CDR3 region is CASSHTTGGVNEQFF. For the CDR3, the DNA is TGTGCCAGCAGCCACACGACAGGGGGCGTGAATGAGCAGTTCTTC.

The chain recombines TRBV9 with TRBJ2-3, with TRBD1 as a possible D gene (5 bases). Germline values: CDR1 SGDLS, CDR2 YYNGEE. The ends were cut back, 4 bases at V and 4 bases at J, with 10 bases in the middle. CDR3 length: 13 amino acids. CDR3 coding DNA: TGTGCCAGCAGCCCAGACAGAGCAGATACGCAGTATTTT. Translating it yields CASSPDRADTQYF.

J is TRBJ1-2 and V is TRBV10-3, with 10 bases that match TRBD1. Germline values: CDR1 ENHRY, CDR2 SYGVKD. V shed 4 bases, J shed 6 bases, and the junction held 2 bases outside the gene matches. This CDR3 has 13 amino acids. This chain's CDR3 is CAISGQGANGYTF. CDR3 DNA sequence: TGTGCCATCAGTGGACAGGGGGCAAATGGCTACACCTTC.

The chain links TRBV11-3 to TRBJ2-5, with TRBD2 matching 7 bases. The germline CDR1 and CDR2 sequences are SGHNT and YENEEA. The junction had 5 bases not matched to a gene; V was cut back by 5 bases and J by 5 bases. The CDR3 sequence is 13 residues long. The CDR3 DNA follows: TGTGCCAGCAGCCCACGGGGAGGGGAGACCCAGTACTTC. This gives the protein CASSPRGGETQYF.

V is TRBV11-2 and J is TRBJ2-5; 7 bases agree with TRBD2. With V trimmed by 5 bases and J by 9 bases, 6 bases remained unmatched. The CDR3 covers 12 residues. Germline values: CDR1 SGHAT, CDR2 FQNNGV. This CDR3 is CASSPGLVPQYF. CDR3 DNA: TGTGCCAGCAGCCCTGGACTAGTGCCCCAGTACTTC. The variable domain in full, completed from reference TRBV11-2 and TRBJ2-5, reads EAGVAQSPRYKIIEKRQSVAFWCNPISGHATLYWYQQILGQGPKLLIQFQNNGVVDDSQLPKDRFSAERLKGVDSTLKIQPAKLEDSAVYLCASSPGLVPQYFGPGTRLLVL.

The rearrangement joins TRBV7-2 to TRBJ2-1, with D uncertain. Germline CDR1 SGHTA, CDR2 FQGNSA. The CDR3 has 14 amino acids. V was clipped by 2 bases and J by 8 bases, with 13 bases between them. CDR3: CASSLSPPLDEQFF. For the CDR3, the DNA is TGTGCCAGCAGCTTATCGCCCCCTCTCGATGAGCAGTTCTTC.

This clone was found once. V gene TRBV29-1 combines with J gene TRBJ2-7, with TRBD2 matching over 13 bases. Germline-derived CDR1 and CDR2 are SQVTM and ANQGSEA. The CDR3 extends over 18 amino acids. Trimming removed 1 base from V and 3 bases from J; junction bases left unmatched: 12. CDR3 bases: TGCAGCGTTGAAGGGTCCCGTCGGACTAGCGGGGGAGTCTACGAGCAGTACTTC. Translated, it gives CSVEGSRRTSGGVYEQYF.